A single sample is the source of the 5 T cell receptor beta chains below, sequenced in a study of OX40 agonist ivuxolimab in advanced cancers. Libraries were constructed by the immunoSEQ multiplex PCR assay. This immuneACCESS table, as held by TCRdb, lists in-frame sequences with V and J called but not all clones. Of the missing ones, under half trace to an unresolved V gene in checked studies; the others have no known cause. This sample gives 78,000 or so clones in total; roughly 92% of them show up just once. Jointly, the top ten make up 2.5% to 3% of the sample. This specimen was CD4+ or CD8+ T cells sorted from blood, taken in a trial of the OX40 agonist ivuxolimab. These receptors all come from an adult with an advanced solid tumor such as melanoma, head and neck, liver or kidney cancer.

The CDR3 here is CASSRLAGADTQYF. In DNA form, the CDR3 reads TGCGCCAGCAGCAGACTAGCGGGAGCAGATACGCAGTATTTT. The J gene is TRBJ2-3, the V gene TRBV5-1; 12 positions match TRBD2. V shed 4 bases and J 4 bases; nucleotides not matched to a gene: 1. The germline gives CDR1 SGHRS, CDR2 YFSETQ. The CDR3 is made up of 14 amino acids.

The gene calls are TRBV11-2 and TRBJ1-2; 9 bases are a match to TRBD1. Germline V CDR1 and CDR2: SGHAT, FQNNGV. The junction had 9 bases not matched to a gene; V was cut back by 5 bases and J by 5 bases. CDR3 length equals 15 residues. CDR3 sequence: CASSLDTGGRYGYTF. The CDR3, as DNA: TGTGCCAGCAGCCTCGATACAGGGGGCCGGTATGGCTACACCTTC.

This rearrangement joins TRBV4-1 to TRBJ1-6; maybe TRBD1 (5 bases). The germline V gene has CDR1 MGHRA and CDR2 YSYEKL. The V end lost 2 bases, the J end lost 8 bases, and 31 bases lay between the germline ends. The CDR3 length is 21 residues. CDR3 sequence (DNA): TGCGCCAGCAGCCAAAAATTCACGGGGGGTGAAGACTGGGGACTTTATTCACCCCTCCACTTT. Its protein product is CASSQKFTGGEDWGLYSPLHF.

The chain carries TRBV2 and TRBJ1-1; unclear D gene. Germline values: CDR1 SNHLY, CDR2 FYNNEI. The V end lost 3 bases, the J end lost 2 bases, and 7 bases lay between the germline ends. The CDR3 has 13 amino acids. CDR3 in amino acids: CASSERFNTEAFF. CDR3 in DNA: TGTGCCAGCAGTGAGAGATTCAACACTGAAGCTTTCTTT.

V and J are TRBV4-1 and TRBJ1-2, with TRBD1 as a possible D gene (5 bases). V lost 0 bases, J lost 6 bases, and 14 bases lay in between. The CDR3 runs to 15 residues. Germline V lookup: CDR1 MGHRA, CDR2 YSYEKL. The DNA for the CDR3 is TGCGCCAGCAGCCAAGATCCAGCAGGGAGGGATGGCTACACCTTC. The encoded protein is CASSQDPAGRDGYTF.